Sequencing of this T cell receptor beta chain was carried out in a study of blood T cell repertoires in COVID-19. Study as a whole: Acute-phase and convalescent COVID-19 samples originated in the United States, Italy and Spain. PBMCs, B-cell-depleted T cells, or T cells were the source of the cDNA or gDNA that made up the material.

Study members were between about 18 and 95 years old and lived in 24 US regions. The germline V gene has CDR1 SGHDT and CDR2 YYEEEE. J was trimmed by 8 bases and V by 0 bases; bases with no gene match: 2. CDR3 size: 14 residues. Original processing methods: Estimates of nucleated cell counts were drawn from the amplification of reference gene primers. Only in-frame clones appear in the TCRdb table, and some are missing; sequencing was by immunoSEQ multiplex PCR. D and trimming come from the DNA, and the V and J calls and clone size come from that table. Here the sample spans approximately 360,000 clones, around 87% being singletons.

The chain employs TRBV5-6 and TRBJ1-4; 9 bases line up with TRBD1. Sample: PBMCs or T cells enriched from blood (not recorded which). This TCR was sampled from a woman aged 25 to 39 with acute COVID-19. CDR3 in DNA: TGTGCCAGCAGCTTGGCCGACAGGGGGGAAAAACTGTTTTTT. This translates into CASSLADRGEKLFF.